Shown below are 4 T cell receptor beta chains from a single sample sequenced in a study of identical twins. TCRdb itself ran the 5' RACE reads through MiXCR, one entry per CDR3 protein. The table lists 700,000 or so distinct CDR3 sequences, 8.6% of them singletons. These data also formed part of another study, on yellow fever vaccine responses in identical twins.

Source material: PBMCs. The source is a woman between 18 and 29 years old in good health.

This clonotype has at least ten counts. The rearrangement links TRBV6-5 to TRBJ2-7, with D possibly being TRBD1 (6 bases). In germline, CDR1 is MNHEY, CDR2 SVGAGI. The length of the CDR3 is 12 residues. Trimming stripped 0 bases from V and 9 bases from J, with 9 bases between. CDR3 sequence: CASSYSQGMQYF. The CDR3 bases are TGTGCCAGCAGTTACTCTCAGGGGATGCAGTACTTC.

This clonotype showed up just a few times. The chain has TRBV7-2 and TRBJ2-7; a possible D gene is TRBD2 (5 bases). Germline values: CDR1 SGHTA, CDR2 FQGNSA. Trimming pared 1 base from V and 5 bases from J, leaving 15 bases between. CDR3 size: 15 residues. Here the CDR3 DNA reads TGTGCCAGCAGCTTAGGTACGGGGAACTGGAACGAGCAGTACTTC. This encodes CASSLGTGNWNEQYF.

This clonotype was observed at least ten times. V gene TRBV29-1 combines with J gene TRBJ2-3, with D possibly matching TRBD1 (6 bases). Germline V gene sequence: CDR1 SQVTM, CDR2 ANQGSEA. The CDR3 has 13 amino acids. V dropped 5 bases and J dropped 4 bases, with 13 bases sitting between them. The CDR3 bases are TGCAGCGTTCGACCGCAGGGGCCAGATACGCAGTATTTT. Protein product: CSVRPQGPDTQYF.

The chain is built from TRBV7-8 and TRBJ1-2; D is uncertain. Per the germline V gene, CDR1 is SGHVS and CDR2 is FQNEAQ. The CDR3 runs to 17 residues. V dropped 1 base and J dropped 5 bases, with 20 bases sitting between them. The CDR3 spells CASSLDRGSAGPYGYTF. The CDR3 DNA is TGTGCCAGCAGCTTAGACCGGGGATCGGCAGGACCATATGGCTACACCTTC.